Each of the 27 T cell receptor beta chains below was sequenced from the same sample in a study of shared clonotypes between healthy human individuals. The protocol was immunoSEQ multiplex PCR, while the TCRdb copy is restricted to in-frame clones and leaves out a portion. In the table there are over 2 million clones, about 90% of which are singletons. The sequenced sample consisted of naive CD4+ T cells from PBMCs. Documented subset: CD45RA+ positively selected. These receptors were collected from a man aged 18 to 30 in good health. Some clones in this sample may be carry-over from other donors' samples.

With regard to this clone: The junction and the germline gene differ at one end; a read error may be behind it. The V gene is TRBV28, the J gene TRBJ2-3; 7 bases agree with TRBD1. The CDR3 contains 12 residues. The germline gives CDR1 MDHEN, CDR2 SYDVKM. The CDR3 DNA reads TGCATAACAGGGGCCCCCACAGATACGCAGTATTTT. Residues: CITGAPTDTQYF.

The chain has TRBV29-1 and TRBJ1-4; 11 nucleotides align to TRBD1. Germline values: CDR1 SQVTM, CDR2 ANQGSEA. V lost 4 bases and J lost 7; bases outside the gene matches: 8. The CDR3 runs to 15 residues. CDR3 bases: TGCAGCGTTGGAGAGCCGGGACAGGGGGGTGAAAAACTGTTTTTT. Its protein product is CSVGEPGQGGEKLFF.

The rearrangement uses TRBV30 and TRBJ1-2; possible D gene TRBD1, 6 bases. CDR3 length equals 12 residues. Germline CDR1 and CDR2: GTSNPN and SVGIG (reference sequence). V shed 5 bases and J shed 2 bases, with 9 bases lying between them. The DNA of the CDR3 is TGTGCCTGGGATGACAGGAACTATGGCTACACCTTC. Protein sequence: CAWDDRNYGYTF.

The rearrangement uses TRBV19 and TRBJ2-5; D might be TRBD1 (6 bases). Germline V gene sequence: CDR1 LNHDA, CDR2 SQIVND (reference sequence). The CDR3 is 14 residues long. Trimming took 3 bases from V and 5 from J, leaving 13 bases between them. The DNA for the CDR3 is TGTGCCAGTAGTATCACAGGGCCGAGGGAGACCCAGTACTTC. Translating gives CASSITGPRETQYF. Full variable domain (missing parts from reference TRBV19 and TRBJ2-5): DGGITQSPKYLFRKEGQNVTLSCEQNLNHDAMYWYRQDPGQGLRLIYYSQIVNDFQKGDIAEGYSVSREKKESFPLTVTSAQKNPTAFYLCASSITGPRETQYFGPGTRLLVL.

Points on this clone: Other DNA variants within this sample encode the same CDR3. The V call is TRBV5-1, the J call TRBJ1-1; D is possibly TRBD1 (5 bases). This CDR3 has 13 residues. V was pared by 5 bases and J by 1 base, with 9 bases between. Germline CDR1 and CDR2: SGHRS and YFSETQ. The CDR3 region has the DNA TGCGCCAGCAGACCCACAGGGAACACTGAAGCTTTCTTT. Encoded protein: CASRPTGNTEAFF.

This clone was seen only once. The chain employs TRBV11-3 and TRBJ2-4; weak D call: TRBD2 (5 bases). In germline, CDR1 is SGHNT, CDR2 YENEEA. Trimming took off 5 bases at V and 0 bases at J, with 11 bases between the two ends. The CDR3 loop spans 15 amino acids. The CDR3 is CASSQEGEAKNIQYF. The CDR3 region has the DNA TGTGCCAGCAGCCAAGAGGGAGAAGCCAAAAACATTCAGTACTTC.

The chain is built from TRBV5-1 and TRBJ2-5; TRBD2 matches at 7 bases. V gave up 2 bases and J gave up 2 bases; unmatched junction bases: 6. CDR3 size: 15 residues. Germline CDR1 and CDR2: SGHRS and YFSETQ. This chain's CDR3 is CASSLVTAGQETQYF. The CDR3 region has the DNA TGCGCCAGCAGCTTAGTAACAGCGGGACAAGAGACCCAGTACTTC.

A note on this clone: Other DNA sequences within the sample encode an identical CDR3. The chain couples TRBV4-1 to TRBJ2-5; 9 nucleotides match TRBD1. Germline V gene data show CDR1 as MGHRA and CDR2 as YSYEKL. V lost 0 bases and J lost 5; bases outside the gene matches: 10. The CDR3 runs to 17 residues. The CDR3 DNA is TGCGCCAGCAGCCAAGAGCTCCCGGGACAGGGACAGGAGACCCAGTACTTC. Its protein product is CASSQELPGQGQETQYF.

CDR3 residues: CASSQEKGNTIYF. The CDR3 nucleotides read TGCGCCAGCAGCCAAGAGAAGGGAAACACCATATATTTT. The V gene is TRBV4-1, the J gene TRBJ1-3; D call uncertain. This CDR3 is 13 amino acids long. The germline V gene encodes CDR1 MGHRA and CDR2 YSYEKL. V lost 0 bases, J lost 4 bases, and 4 bases lay in between.

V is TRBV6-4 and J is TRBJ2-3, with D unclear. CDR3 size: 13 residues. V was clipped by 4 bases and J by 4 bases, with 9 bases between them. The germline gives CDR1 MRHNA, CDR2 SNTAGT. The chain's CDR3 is CASSAQQSDTQYF. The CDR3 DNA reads TGTGCCAGCAGTGCTCAGCAGTCAGATACGCAGTATTTT.

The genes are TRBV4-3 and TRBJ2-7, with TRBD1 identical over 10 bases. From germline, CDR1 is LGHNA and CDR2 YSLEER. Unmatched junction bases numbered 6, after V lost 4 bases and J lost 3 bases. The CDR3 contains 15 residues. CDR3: CASSRAGTGDYEQYF. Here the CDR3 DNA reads TGCGCCAGCAGCCGAGCCGGGACAGGGGACTACGAGCAGTACTTC.

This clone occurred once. CDR3 sequence (DNA): TGTGCCAGTAGTTTTGATCGGGATTTGGGAACTGAAGCTTTCTTT. It translates to CASSFDRDLGTEAFF. This chain connects TRBV19 to TRBJ1-1; D is unresolved. This CDR3 spans 15 amino acids. Germline V gene lookup returns CDR1 LNHDA and CDR2 SQIVND (reference sequence). Deletions cut 5 bases from V and 5 bases from J, with 18 bases between.

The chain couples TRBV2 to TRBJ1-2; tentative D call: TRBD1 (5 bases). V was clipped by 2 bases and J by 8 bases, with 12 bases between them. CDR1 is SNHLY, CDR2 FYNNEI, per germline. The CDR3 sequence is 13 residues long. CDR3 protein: CASSEIREMGYTF. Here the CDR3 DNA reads TGTGCCAGCAGTGAAATCAGGGAGATGGGCTACACCTTC.

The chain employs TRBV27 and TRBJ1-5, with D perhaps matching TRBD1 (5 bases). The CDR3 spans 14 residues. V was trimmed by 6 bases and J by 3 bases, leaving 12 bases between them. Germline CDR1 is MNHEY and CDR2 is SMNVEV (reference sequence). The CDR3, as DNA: TGTGCCAGCAGAGCGACAGCGTTCAATCAGCCCCAGCATTTT. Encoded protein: CASRATAFNQPQHF.

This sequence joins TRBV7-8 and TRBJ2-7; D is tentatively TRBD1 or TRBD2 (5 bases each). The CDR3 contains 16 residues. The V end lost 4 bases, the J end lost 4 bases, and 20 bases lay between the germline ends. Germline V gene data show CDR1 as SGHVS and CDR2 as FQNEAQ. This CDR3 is CASSSEARDGRYEQYF. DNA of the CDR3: TGTGCCAGCAGCTCCGAGGCCCGGGACGGCCGATACGAGCAGTACTTC.

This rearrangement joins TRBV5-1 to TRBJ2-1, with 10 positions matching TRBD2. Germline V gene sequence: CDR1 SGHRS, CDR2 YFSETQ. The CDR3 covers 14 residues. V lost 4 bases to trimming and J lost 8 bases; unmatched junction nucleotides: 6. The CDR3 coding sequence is TGCGCCAGCAGCCAAGCGGGAGGGCCCGATGAGCAGTTCTTC. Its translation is CASSQAGGPDEQFF. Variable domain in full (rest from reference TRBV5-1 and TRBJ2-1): KAGVTQTPRYLIKTRGQQVTLSCSPISGHRSVSWYQQTPGQGLQFLFEYFSETQRNKGNFPGRFSGRQFSNSRSEMNVSTLELGDSALYLCASSQAGGPDEQFFGPGTRLTVL.

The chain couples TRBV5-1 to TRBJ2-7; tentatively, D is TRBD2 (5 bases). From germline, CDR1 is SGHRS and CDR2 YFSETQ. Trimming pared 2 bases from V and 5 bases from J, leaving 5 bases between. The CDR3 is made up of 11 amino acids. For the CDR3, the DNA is TGCGCCAGCAGCTTTAGCGACGAGCAGTACTTC. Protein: CASSFSDEQYF.

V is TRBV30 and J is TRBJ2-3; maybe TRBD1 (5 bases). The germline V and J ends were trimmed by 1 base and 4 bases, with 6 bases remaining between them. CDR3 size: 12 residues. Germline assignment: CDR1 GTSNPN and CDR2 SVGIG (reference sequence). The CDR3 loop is CAWSATADTQYF. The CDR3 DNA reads TGTGCCTGGAGTGCGACAGCAGATACGCAGTATTTT.

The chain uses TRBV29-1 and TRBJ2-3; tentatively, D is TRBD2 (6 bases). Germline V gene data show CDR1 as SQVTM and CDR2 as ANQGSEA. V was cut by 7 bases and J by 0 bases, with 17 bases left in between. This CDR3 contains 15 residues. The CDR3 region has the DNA TGCAGCGCATCCGGAGGGGCGGTAAGCACAGATACGCAGTATTTT. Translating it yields CSASGGAVSTDTQYF.

The CDR3 DNA reads TGTGCCAGCAGCCCGAAGACAGGGTTATCGGGCTACACCTTC. Translation: CASSPKTGLSGYTF. The chain employs TRBV7-3 and TRBJ1-2, with 7 bases aligning to TRBD1. There are 14 residues in the CDR3. The germline CDR1 and CDR2 sequences are SGHTA and FQGTGA. V was clipped by 5 bases and J by 8 bases; unmatched bases: 11.

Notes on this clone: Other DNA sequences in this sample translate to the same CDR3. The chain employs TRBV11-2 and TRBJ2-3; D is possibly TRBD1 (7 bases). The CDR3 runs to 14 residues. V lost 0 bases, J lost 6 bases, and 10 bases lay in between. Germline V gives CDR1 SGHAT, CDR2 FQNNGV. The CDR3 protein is CASSLDRGADTQYF. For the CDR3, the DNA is TGTGCCAGCAGCTTAGACAGGGGGGCTGATACGCAGTATTTT.

Here the CDR3 DNA reads TGCGCCAGCAGGGGCACTTTGGGGAACACTGAAGCTTTCTTT. It codes for CASRGTLGNTEAFF. This sequence joins TRBV4-1 and TRBJ1-1; D remains unclear. Between the trimmed V and J ends, which lost 6 bases and 1 base, there was a span of 12 bases. The CDR3 has 14 residues. Germline CDR1 and CDR2: MGHRA and YSYEKL.

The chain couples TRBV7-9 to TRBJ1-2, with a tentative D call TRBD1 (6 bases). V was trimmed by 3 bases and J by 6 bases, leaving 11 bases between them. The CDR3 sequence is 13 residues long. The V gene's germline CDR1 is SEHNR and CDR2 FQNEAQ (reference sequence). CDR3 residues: CASSFEGGHGYTF. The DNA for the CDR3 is TGTGCCAGCAGCTTTGAGGGGGGGCATGGCTACACCTTC.

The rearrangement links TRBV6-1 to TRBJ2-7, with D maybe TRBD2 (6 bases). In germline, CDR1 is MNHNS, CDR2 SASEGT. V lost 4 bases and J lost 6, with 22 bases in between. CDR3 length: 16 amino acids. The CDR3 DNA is TGTGCCAGCAGTGGGGGTCTCGGGACTGGAGTGGCCGAGCAGTACTTC. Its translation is CASSGGLGTGVAEQYF.

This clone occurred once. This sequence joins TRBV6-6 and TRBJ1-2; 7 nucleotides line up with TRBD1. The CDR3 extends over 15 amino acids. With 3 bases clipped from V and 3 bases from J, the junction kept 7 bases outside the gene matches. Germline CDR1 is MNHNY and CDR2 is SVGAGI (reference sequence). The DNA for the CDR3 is TGTGCCAGCAGTTATTCGACAGGGTTAGACTATGGCTACACCTTC. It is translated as CASSYSTGLDYGYTF.

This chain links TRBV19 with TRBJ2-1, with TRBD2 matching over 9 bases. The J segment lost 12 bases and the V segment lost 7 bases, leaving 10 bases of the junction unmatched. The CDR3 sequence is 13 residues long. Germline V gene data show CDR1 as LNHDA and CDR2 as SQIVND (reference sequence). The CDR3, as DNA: TGTGCCAGTACCCCGCGGGAGGGCCTAACGCAGTTCTTC. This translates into CASTPREGLTQFF.

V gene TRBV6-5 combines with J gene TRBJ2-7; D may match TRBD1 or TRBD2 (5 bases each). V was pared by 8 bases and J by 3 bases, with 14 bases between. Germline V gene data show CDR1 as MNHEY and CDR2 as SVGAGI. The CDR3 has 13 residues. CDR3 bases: TGTGCCAGCTTAGACGGGGCCAACTACGAGCAGTACTTC. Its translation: CASLDGANYEQYF.